One and the same sample provided the 27 T cell receptor beta chains below, sequenced in a study of T-cell reconstitution after alpha-beta-depleted transplantation in children (dated by TCRdb to 2016 to 2017). Libraries were prepared through PCR. Instrument on record: Illumina HiSeq 2500. Molecular barcoding was employed in the preparation of TCR libraries, with unique molecular identifiers being used to normalize TCRbeta repertoire quantification. Starting from the raw public reads, TCRdb applied fastp trimming at Q25, assembled clones with MiXCR and retained in-frame beta chains. Each record represents a unique CDR3 protein, reported with the most common genes and DNA among its rows. Within this sample are 700,000 to 950,000 distinct CDR3 sequences, with under 20% of them counted one time only. The leading ten clones occupy about 4.6% of the sample. This specimen's treatment or condition label, per the study, means: allogeneic hematopoietic cell transplantation with graft depleted of TCRalphabeta T cells and CD19 B cells.

The specimen was PBMCs, mostly from graft donor cells, collected 360 days after TCRalphabeta/CD19-depleted stem cell transplant. The receptor set was obtained from a male patient younger than 18 who had a stem cell transplant for acute lymphoblastic leukemia, so the T cells may come from the graft donor.

This clonotype was observed a handful of times. This rearrangement joins TRBV3-1 to TRBJ2-3, with TRBD2 as a possible D gene (6 bases). Trimming shortened V by 0 bases and J by 3 bases, and 10 bases separated the two germline ends. Germline CDR1 and CDR2: LGHDT and YNNKEL (reference sequence). The CDR3 runs 15 residues. This CDR3 reads CASSQEEGRTDTQYF. The CDR3 DNA is TGTGCCAGCAGCCAAGAGGAGGGCAGAACAGATACGCAGTATTTT.

The chain uses TRBV7-9 and TRBJ2-7, with 7 bases identical to TRBD2. Unmatched junction bases numbered 6, after V lost 1 base and J lost 0 bases. Germline-derived CDR1 and CDR2 are SEHNR and FQNEAQ (reference sequence). This CDR3 is 16 amino acids long. The CDR3 here is CASSLGRGESSYEQYF. In DNA, the CDR3 is TGTGCCAGCAGCTTAGGTCGGGGGGAGAGCTCCTACGAGCAGTACTTC.

Here the CDR3 DNA reads TGTGCCGGGGGGCAGGGAACAGATACGCAGTATTTT. Translated, it gives CAGGQGTDTQYF. This chain links TRBV2 with TRBJ2-3; D possibly matches TRBD1 or TRBD2 (6 bases each). V lost 11 bases to trimming and J lost 3 bases, with 12 bases between them. The CDR3 runs 12 residues. CDR1 SNHLY and CDR2 FYNNEI come from the germline V gene.

This clonotype was picked up many times. Here the CDR3 DNA reads TGCAGCGTTGCAAGGACAGTCCTCTACGAGCAGTACTTC. Its protein is CSVARTVLYEQYF. This chain uses TRBV29-1 with TRBJ2-7; D is perhaps TRBD1 (6 bases). Germline V gene lookup returns CDR1 SQVTM and CDR2 ANQGSEA. The V and J ends lost 4 bases and 3 bases respectively, with 13 bases between them. The CDR3 has 13 residues.

CDR3 protein: CSVAGAAYNEQFF. For the CDR3, the DNA is TGCAGCGTTGCGGGAGCTGCCTACAATGAGCAGTTCTTC. V and J are TRBV29-1 and TRBJ2-1; D perhaps matches TRBD2 (6 bases). The germline V gene encodes CDR1 SQVTM and CDR2 ANQGSEA. The CDR3 consists of 13 residues. With 4 bases removed from V and 2 bases from J, the gap between germline ends came to 9 bases.

The chain is built from TRBV3-1 and TRBJ2-3, with 8 bases fitting TRBD2. This CDR3 is built from 15 residues. Losses at the gene ends were 1 base for V and 4 bases for J; bases not matched to a gene: 4. The germline V gene encodes CDR1 LGHDT and CDR2 YNNKEL (reference sequence). In nucleotides, the CDR3 is TGTGCCAGCAGCCAAGCGGGAGGGACACCAGATACGCAGTATTTT. Residues: CASSQAGGTPDTQYF.

CDR3 bases: TGTGCCACCAGCAGAGATACTAATAGGGCGGGCTTTCGGCCCCAGCATTTT. Protein: CATSRDTNRAGFRPQHF. This chain connects TRBV15 to TRBJ1-5; no reliable D call. CDR1 is LNHNV, CDR2 YYDKDF, per germline (reference sequence). The CDR3 totals 17 residues. V lost 0 bases, J lost 9 bases, and 21 bases lay in between.

This clonotype showed up just once. DNA for the CDR3: TGCAGTGCTAGAAACGGTTTCAGGGAGATGAACACTGAAGCTTTCTTT. This translates into CSARNGFREMNTEAFF. The rearrangement links TRBV20-1 to TRBJ1-1; possible D gene TRBD1, 5 bases. CDR1 is DFQATT and CDR2 is SNEGSKA in the germline V gene (reference sequence). The CDR3 spans 16 residues. V was clipped by 2 bases and J by 0 bases, with 16 bases between them.

This chain connects TRBV7-9 to TRBJ2-7; D remains ambiguous. Looked up from germline, CDR1 is SEHNR and CDR2 is FQNEAQ (reference sequence). The CDR3 spans 13 residues. Trimming took off 4 bases at V and 3 bases at J, with 10 bases between the two ends. The CDR3 region is CASSSQRHYEQYF. CDR3 coding DNA: TGTGCCAGCAGCTCGCAACGCCACTACGAGCAGTACTTC.

This rearrangement joins TRBV27 to TRBJ2-1, with D perhaps matching TRBD2 (7 bases). Trimming stripped 2 bases from V and 7 bases from J, with 15 bases between. CDR3 length: 15 amino acids. The germline gives CDR1 MNHEY, CDR2 SMNVEV (reference sequence). CDR3 in DNA: TGTGCCAGCAGTTTAGGGGGGGGCGGTGTAAATGAGCAGTTCTTC. Residues: CASSLGGGGVNEQFF.

The chain combines TRBV20-1 with TRBJ2-1, with 7 nucleotides matching TRBD2. Germline V lookup: CDR1 DFQATT, CDR2 SNEGSKA (reference sequence). The CDR3 length is 14 residues. With 3 bases clipped from V and 5 bases from J, the junction kept 7 bases outside the gene matches. The CDR3 sequence: CSASRLAENNEQFF. The DNA of the CDR3 is TGCAGTGCTAGCCGGCTAGCGGAGAACAATGAGCAGTTCTTC.

J is TRBJ1-2 and V is TRBV27, with TRBD1 matching 9 bases. This CDR3 is 14 amino acids long. The ends lost 3 bases at V and 6 bases at J; junction bases unmatched: 5. CDR1 and CDR2 (germline): MNHEY, SMNVEV (reference sequence). The CDR3, as DNA: TGTGCCAGCAGTTTTGCTGGACAGGGGAATGGCTACACCTTC. Its protein product is CASSFAGQGNGYTF.

This chain links TRBV9 with TRBJ2-5, with a weak D call TRBD2 (5 bases). The germline V gene has CDR1 SGDLS and CDR2 YYNGEE. V shed 0 bases and J shed 4 bases, with 25 bases lying between them. The CDR3 extends over 19 amino acids. The CDR3 sequence: CASSVGNSAARKSRETQYF. The DNA for the CDR3 is TGTGCCAGCAGCGTAGGAAATAGCGCGGCCCGAAAGTCAAGAGAGACCCAGTACTTC.

Many counts were recorded for this clonotype. J is TRBJ1-4 and V is TRBV12-5; tentatively, D is TRBD1 (6 bases). The ends were cut back, 5 bases at V and 8 bases at J, with 21 bases in the middle. CDR1 and CDR2 from the germline V gene are LGHNT and FRNRAP. The length of the CDR3 is 16 residues. The CDR3 sequence: CASGPTGGPPGEKLFF. In DNA form, the CDR3 reads TGTGCTAGTGGTCCAACGGGGGGGCCGCCCGGAGAAAAACTGTTTTTT.

This clonotype appeared many times. This rearrangement joins TRBV5-1 to TRBJ2-1, with D unclear. V dropped 0 bases and J dropped 0 bases, with 10 bases sitting between them. Germline CDR1 SGHRS, CDR2 YFSETQ. The CDR3 is 16 amino acids. CDR3 sequence: CASSLVVGSSYNEQFF. DNA for the CDR3: TGCGCCAGCAGCTTGGTGGTGGGGTCCTCCTACAATGAGCAGTTCTTC.

This chain connects TRBV14 to TRBJ2-1; D is possibly TRBD2 (6 bases). The CDR3 sequence is 16 residues long. V dropped 1 base and J dropped 0 bases, with 10 bases sitting between them. Germline CDR1 and CDR2: SGHDN and FVKESK. In DNA, the CDR3 is TGTGCCAGCAGCCAAGTCGGGAGTCCCTCCTACAATGAGCAGTTCTTC. Amino acid sequence: CASSQVGSPSYNEQFF.

Note on this clonotype: The DNA is left out, because the CDR3 cannot be placed on it with certainty; the CDR3 is given as TCRdb lists it. The J gene is TRBJ1-4, the V gene TRBV6-5; no DNA check was done on the table's D call, TRBD1. Germline CDR1 MNHEY, CDR2 SVGAGI. The CDR3 is 18 amino acids in total, end residues counted. CDR3 residues: CASSYSGTGWGFGKLFFF.

In its sample, this clonotype was seen a few times. The chain uses TRBV24-1 and TRBJ1-2, with D perhaps matching TRBD1 (5 bases). Germline V gene data show CDR1 as KGHDR and CDR2 as SFDVKD. Trimming shortened V by 2 bases and J by 7 bases, and 7 bases separated the two germline ends. The CDR3 runs 12 residues. The DNA of the CDR3 is TGTGCCACCAGTGATTCAGGGAGTGGCTACACCTTC. Translating gives CATSDSGSGYTF.

This clonotype was seen a handful of times. The CDR3 spells CASSQDPRTSGSHYQETQYF. CDR3 DNA sequence: TGCGCCAGCAGCCAAGATCCCAGGACTAGCGGGAGCCATTACCAAGAGACCCAGTACTTC. The chain couples TRBV4-1 to TRBJ2-5, with TRBD2 matching 13 bases. J lost 0 bases, V lost 0 bases, and 10 bases had no gene match. CDR1 and CDR2 from the germline V gene are MGHRA and YSYEKL. CDR3 size: 20 residues.

There are a few counts of this clonotype. The genes are TRBV20-1 and TRBJ2-7, with D perhaps matching TRBD1 (5 bases). Trimming took 1 base from V and 9 from J, leaving 13 bases between them. This CDR3 contains 12 residues. Per the germline V gene, CDR1 is DFQATT and CDR2 is SNEGSKA (reference sequence). CDR3 residues: CSARARELLQYF. DNA for the CDR3: TGCAGTGCTAGAGCCAGGGAATTGTTGCAGTACTTC.

This clonotype came up a few times. The chain couples TRBV6-1 to TRBJ2-3, with D tentatively TRBD1 (6 bases). V was clipped by 7 bases and J by 3 bases, with 14 bases between them. The CDR3 loop spans 14 amino acids. CDR1 and CDR2 from the germline V gene are MNHNS and SASEGT. The DNA of the CDR3 is TGTGCCAGCACCCAGGGGATATGGACAGATACGCAGTATTTT. Amino acid sequence: CASTQGIWTDTQYF.

This clonotype was observed a handful of times. The rearrangement uses TRBV5-1 and TRBJ2-7; 10 positions match TRBD1. Germline loops: CDR1 SGHRS, CDR2 YFSETQ. The CDR3 loop spans 15 amino acids. The trim removed 7 bases at V and 3 bases at J, leaving 10 bases unmatched. The CDR3 here is CASANQTGGFYEQYF. The CDR3 nucleotides read TGCGCCAGCGCGAATCAGACAGGGGGCTTCTACGAGCAGTACTTC.

The chain uses TRBV12-3 or TRBV12-4 and TRBJ2-1; no clear D gene. The ends were cut back, 6 bases at V and 3 bases at J, with 18 bases in the middle. The CDR3 contains 16 residues. CDR3 DNA sequence: TGTGCCAGCAGAGCCCAGGCTACGTGGTACTACAATGAGCAGTTCTTC. Its protein is CASRAQATWYYNEQFF.

This chain joins TRBV7-9 and TRBJ1-2; D unresolved. CDR3 length equals 13 residues. V lost 1 base, J lost 6 bases, and 9 bases lay in between. Per germline, CDR1 SEHNR and CDR2 FQNEAQ (reference sequence). The DNA for the CDR3 is TGTGCCAGCAGCTTAGAGATTGCGGATGGCTACACCTTC. Its protein product is CASSLEIADGYTF.

A few counts support this clonotype. The rearrangement joins TRBV19 to TRBJ1-1; 9 bases align to TRBD1. V was clipped by 1 base and J by 3 bases; unmatched bases: 6. Per germline, CDR1 LNHDA and CDR2 SQIVND (reference sequence). This CDR3 is built from 16 residues. The CDR3 region has the DNA TGTGCCAGTAGTATAGGGTTGAACAGGGGGCACACTGAAGCTTTCTTT. As protein: CASSIGLNRGHTEAFF.

This clonotype was found a few times. The chain's CDR3 is CASSLLTSGRPQETQYF. CDR3 sequence (DNA): TGTGCCAGCAGCCTCCTGACTAGCGGGAGACCCCAAGAGACCCAGTACTTC. The V and J genes are TRBV3-1 and TRBJ2-5; 12 bases align to TRBD2. The length of the CDR3 is 17 residues. Germline-derived CDR1 and CDR2 are LGHDT and YNNKEL (reference sequence). V lost 4 bases to trimming and J lost 1 base; unmatched junction nucleotides: 7.

This rearrangement joins TRBV7-6 to TRBJ2-3; 11 positions match TRBD2. Germline V gene lookup returns CDR1 SGHVS and CDR2 FNYEAQ. This CDR3 is built from 15 residues. The junction had 4 bases not matched to a gene; V was cut back by 3 bases and J by 5 bases. The CDR3 bases are TGTGCCAGCAGCTTGTTAGGACTAGCGGGAGATACGCAGTATTTT. Its translation: CASSLLGLAGDTQYF.